The clone carrying this TCR beta chain has just a few counts. The authors' processing: Amplification with reference gene primers provided the estimates of nucleated cell counts. Produced via immunoSEQ multiplex PCR; TCRdb's table is partial and in-frame only. V and J calls and clone size are as listed in that table; D and trimming were resolved from the DNA. Altogether 40,000 to 50,000 clones are present, about 90% being singletons, with the ten largest covering around 4.5%. The CDR3 length is 13 residues. Trimming took 1 base from V and 3 from J, leaving 7 bases between them. CDR1 and CDR2 (germline): SGHDT, YYEEEE. The sample originates from a study of blood T cell repertoires in COVID-19. Looking at the study overall: Acute and convalescent COVID-19 specimens originated in the United States, Italy and Spain. The cDNA or gDNA used as material had been derived from T cells, B-cell-depleted T cells, or PBMCs.

The V and J genes are TRBV5-6 and TRBJ1-2; unclear D gene. The sequenced material came from peripheral blood. The TCR originated in a man aged 55 to 70 with acute or convalescent COVID-19. DNA of the CDR3: TGTGCCAGCAGCTTGTTTGGAGACTATGGCTACACCTTC. Its protein is CASSLFGDYGYTF.